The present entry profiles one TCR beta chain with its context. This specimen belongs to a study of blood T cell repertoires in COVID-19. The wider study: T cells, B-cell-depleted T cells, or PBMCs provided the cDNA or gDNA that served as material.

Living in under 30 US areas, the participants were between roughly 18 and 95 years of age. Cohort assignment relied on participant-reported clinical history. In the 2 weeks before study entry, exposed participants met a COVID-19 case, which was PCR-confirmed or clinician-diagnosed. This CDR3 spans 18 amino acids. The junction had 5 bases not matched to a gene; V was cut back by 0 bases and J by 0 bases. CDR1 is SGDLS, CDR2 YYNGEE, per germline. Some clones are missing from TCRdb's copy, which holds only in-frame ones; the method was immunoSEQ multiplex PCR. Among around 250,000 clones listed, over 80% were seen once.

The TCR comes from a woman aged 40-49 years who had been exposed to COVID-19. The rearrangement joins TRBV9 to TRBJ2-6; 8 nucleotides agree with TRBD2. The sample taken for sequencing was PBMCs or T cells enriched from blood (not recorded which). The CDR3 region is CASSVEAGVYSGANVLTF. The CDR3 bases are TGTGCCAGCAGCGTAGAAGCGGGGGTGTACTCTGGGGCCAACGTCCTGACTTTC.